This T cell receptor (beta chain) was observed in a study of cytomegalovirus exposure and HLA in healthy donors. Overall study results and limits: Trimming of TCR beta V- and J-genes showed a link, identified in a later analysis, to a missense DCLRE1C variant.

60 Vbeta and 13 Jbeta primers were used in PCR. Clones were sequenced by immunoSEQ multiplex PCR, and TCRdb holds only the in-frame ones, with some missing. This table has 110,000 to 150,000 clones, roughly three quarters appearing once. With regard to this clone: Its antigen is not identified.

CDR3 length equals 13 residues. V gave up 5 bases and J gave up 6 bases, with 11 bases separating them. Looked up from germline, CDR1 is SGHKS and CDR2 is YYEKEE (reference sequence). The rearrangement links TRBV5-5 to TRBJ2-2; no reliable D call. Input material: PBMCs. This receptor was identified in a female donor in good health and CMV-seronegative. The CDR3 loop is CASSITAAGELFF. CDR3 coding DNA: TGTGCCAGCAGTATCACGGCGGCCGGGGAGCTGTTTTTT.